The clone carrying this T cell receptor beta chain was observed a single time. Its antigen is unknown. This CDR3 contains 15 residues. Germline loops: CDR1 SQVTM, CDR2 ANQGSEA. V lost 5 bases and J 1 base, leaving 15 bases between the germline ends. Following 10 days of culture, CD4+ T cells were isolated. As their vaccination, participants received two doses of either BNT162b2 or mRNA-1273. This sample is part of a study of vaccination effects on CD4 cells after COVID-19. Study context: The ViraFEST assay expanded antigen-specific CD4+ T cells with viral peptide pools before sequencing.

The protocol was immunoSEQ multiplex PCR, while the TCRdb copy is restricted to in-frame clones and leaves out a portion. The table has tens of thousands of clones, under 80% seen once. The gene calls are TRBV29-1 and TRBJ2-1; D possibly uses TRBD1 or TRBD2 (5 bases each). The receptor's source is a human donor who received a COVID-19 vaccine. This specimen consisted of CD4+ T cells from PBMCs cultured without peptide, obtained after COVID-19 vaccination. CDR3 loop: CSVLTGTPSYNEQFF. CDR3 nucleotides: TGCAGCGTTCTAACGGGGACCCCGTCCTACAATGAGCAGTTCTTC.